This T cell receptor beta chain was obtained from a study of blood T cells in healthy people across ages. Trimming took 4 bases from V and 3 from J, leaving 16 bases between them. The CDR3 sequence is 15 residues long. CDR1 and CDR2 (germline): SGHRS, YFSETQ. A second PCR of about 6 to 11 cycles used a sample-barcoded 5' primer and a J-beta primer mix. With 12 random nucleotides, a template-switch adaptor tagged each individual cDNA molecule. Every sample returned 2.5 million or more CDR3-containing paired-end reads. TCRdb reprocessed the 5' RACE reads via MiXCR and lists one record per CDR3 protein. The top ten clones hold more than 4% of a sample with around 1,600,000 distinct CDR3 sequences, approximately 39% of them seen once. This clonotype was recorded only once.

The TCR originated in a woman younger than 35 in good health. The rearrangement joins TRBV5-1 to TRBJ1-1; tentatively, D is TRBD1 (5 bases). Material for sequencing was blood. The CDR3 DNA follows: TGCGCCAGCAGCAATCGGATGGGGGGGGACACTGAAGCTTTCTTT. Its protein is CASSNRMGGDTEAFF.